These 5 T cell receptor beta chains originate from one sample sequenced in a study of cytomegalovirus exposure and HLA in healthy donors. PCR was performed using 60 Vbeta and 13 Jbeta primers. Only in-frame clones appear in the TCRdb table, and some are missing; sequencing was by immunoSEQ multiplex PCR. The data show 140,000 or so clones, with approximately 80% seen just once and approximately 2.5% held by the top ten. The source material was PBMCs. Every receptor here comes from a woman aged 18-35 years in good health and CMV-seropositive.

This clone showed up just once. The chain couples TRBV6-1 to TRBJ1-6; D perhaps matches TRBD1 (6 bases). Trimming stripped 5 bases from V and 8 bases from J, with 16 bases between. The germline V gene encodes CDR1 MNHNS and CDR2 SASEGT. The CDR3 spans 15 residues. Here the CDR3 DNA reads TGTGCCAGCAGTTCGAACTGGGGGCCAGATTCACCCCTCCACTTT. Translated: CASSSNWGPDSPLHF.

The CDR3 protein is CASSLGLTAGGPNEQFF. The CDR3 nucleotides read TGTGCCAGCAGCTTAGGCCTTACAGCGGGGGGGCCGAATGAGCAGTTCTTC. This rearrangement joins TRBV7-6 to TRBJ2-1; 10 nucleotides line up with TRBD2. V gave up 1 base and J gave up 7 bases; unmatched junction bases: 10. Germline V gene lookup returns CDR1 SGHVS and CDR2 FNYEAQ. The CDR3 extends over 17 amino acids.

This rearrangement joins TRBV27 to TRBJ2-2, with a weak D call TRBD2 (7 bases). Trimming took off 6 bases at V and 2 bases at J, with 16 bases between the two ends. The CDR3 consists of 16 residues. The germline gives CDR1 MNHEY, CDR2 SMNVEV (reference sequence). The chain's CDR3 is CASRSSGGLNTGELFF. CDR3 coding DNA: TGTGCCAGCAGATCTTCCGGGGGGCTAAACACCGGGGAGCTGTTTTTT.

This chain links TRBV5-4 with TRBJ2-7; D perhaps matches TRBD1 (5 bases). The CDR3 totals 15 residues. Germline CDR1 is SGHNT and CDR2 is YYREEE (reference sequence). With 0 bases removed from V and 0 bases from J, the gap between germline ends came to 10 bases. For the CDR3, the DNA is TGTGCCAGCAGCTTGGTCCAGGGTCCCTCCTACGAGCAGTACTTC. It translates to CASSLVQGPSYEQYF.

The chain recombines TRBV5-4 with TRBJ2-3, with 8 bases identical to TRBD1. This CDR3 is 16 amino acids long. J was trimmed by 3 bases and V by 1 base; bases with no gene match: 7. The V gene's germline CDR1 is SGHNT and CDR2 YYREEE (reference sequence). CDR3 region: CASSLISGGVTDTQYF. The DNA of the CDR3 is TGTGCCAGCAGCTTGATTTCAGGGGGCGTTACAGATACGCAGTATTTT.